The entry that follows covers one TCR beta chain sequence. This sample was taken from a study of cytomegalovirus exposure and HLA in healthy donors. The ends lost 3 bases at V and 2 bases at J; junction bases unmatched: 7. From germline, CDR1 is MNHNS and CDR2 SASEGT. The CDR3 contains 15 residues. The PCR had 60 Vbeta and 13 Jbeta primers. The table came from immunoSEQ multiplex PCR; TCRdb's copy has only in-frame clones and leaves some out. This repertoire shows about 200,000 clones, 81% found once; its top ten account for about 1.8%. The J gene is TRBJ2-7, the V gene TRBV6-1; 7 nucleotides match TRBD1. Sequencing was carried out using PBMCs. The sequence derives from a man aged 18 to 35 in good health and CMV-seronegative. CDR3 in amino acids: CASSDIGRGTYEQYF. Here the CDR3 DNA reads TGTGCCAGCAGTGACATCGGCAGGGGGACCTACGAGCAGTACTTC.